These T cell receptor beta chains were read from a single sample in a study of CD8 T cells in ankylosing spondylitis. In TCRdb, the 5' RACE reads were re-called with MiXCR into one record per CDR3 protein. The data contain roughly 130,000 distinct CDR3 sequences, roughly an eighth of them singletons. The sample consisted of blood, either unsorted or a sorted T cell fraction (not recorded which). These receptor sequences come from a female donor with ankylosing spondylitis or in good health (not recorded which). Both conserved end residues are part of each CDR3. A D gene is named only where the DNA matches it firmly. Clone size is not always given. Where it is, it says once, few, many or a class for expanded clones.

V	D	size	J	CDR3	DNA
TRBV5-1	TRBD2	many	TRBJ2-5	CASSWTSGSLETQYF	TGCGCCAGCAGCTGGACTAGCGGGTCCCTGGAGACCCAGTACTTC
TRBV7-9	-	many	TRBJ1-1	CASSSGLPNTEAFF	TGTGCCAGCAGCTCGGGACTGCCGAACACTGAAGCTTTCTTT
TRBV5-1	-	many	TRBJ2-7	CASSLAGSSYEQYF	TGCGCCAGCAGCTTGGCTGGTAGCTCCTACGAGCAGTACTTC
TRBV12-3/TRBV12-4	-	many	TRBJ2-7	CASSLSGGRYEQYF	TGTGCCAGCAGTTTATCCGGGGGACGCTACGAGCAGTACTTC
TRBV29-1	TRBD1	many	TRBJ1-4	CSVRGTGGGSGEKLFF	TGCAGCGTTCGGGGGACAGGGGGCGGCTCGGGTGAAAAACTGTTTTTT
TRBV9	TRBD1	many	TRBJ2-1	CASSSNRDRPYNEQFF	TGTGCCAGCAGCTCAAACCGGGACAGGCCATACAATGAGCAGTTCTTC
TRBV20-1	TRBD1	-	TRBJ1-1	CSARGDRGFYTEAFF	TGCAGTGCTAGAGGGGACAGGGGGTTTTACACTGAAGCTTTCTTT
TRBV5-1	-	-	TRBJ2-7	CASSLVVSNEQYF	TGCGCCAGCAGCTTGGTCGTAAGCAACGAGCAGTACTTC
TRBV30	TRBD1	once	TRBJ1-1	CAWSTGQVQGGAFF	TGTGCCTGGAGTACGGGACAGGTCCAGGGGGGAGCTTTCTTT
TRBV6-6	-	-	TRBJ2-7	CASTGRTSYEQYF	TGTGCCTCAACAGGAAGGACGTCCTACGAGCAGTACTTC
TRBV20-1	-	many	TRBJ2-2	CSARGVAVFTGELFF	TGCAGTGCTAGAGGCGTAGCGGTTTTCACCGGGGAGCTGTTTTTT
TRBV10-3	-	-	TRBJ2-2	CAITGRNTGELFF	TGTGCCATCACCGGGAGGAACACCGGGGAGCTGTTTTTT
TRBV12-3/TRBV12-4	-	few	TRBJ1-1	CASSPTAGDTEAFF	TGTGCCAGCAGCCCCACGGCAGGGGACACTGAAGCTTTCTTT
TRBV5-1	-	few	TRBJ1-5	CASSLSKDALDQPQHF	TGCGCCAGCAGCTTGTCGAAGGACGCTCTGGATCAGCCCCAGCATTTT